This TCR beta chain is drawn from a study of T cell repertoires in cytomegalovirus infection (dated by TCRdb to between 2018 and 2021). Regarding the complete study: The HLA type of each donor mattered for the analysis, because public TCR beta signatures pointed to carriage of CMV infection along with the matching HLA type. Results and caveats for the whole study, not just this receptor: In both this cohort and an independent 352-donor cohort, the cumulative frequency of public TCR beta family members distinguished carriers of CMV infection plus the relevant HLA type. The ex vivo response was dominated by HLA-C-restricted CMV-specific TCR beta clonotypes, and the single most frequent clonotype in two of eight donors was supplied by these HLA-C-restricted clonotypes.

Sequencing was performed on an Illumina HiSeq 1500. TCRdb reprocessed the public reads (quality trimming at Q25 with fastp, clone calling with MiXCR) and kept in-frame beta chains. Each record represents a unique CDR3 protein, reported with the most common genes and DNA among its rows. In this sample the table shows about 360,000 distinct CDR3 sequences, roughly 20% of which occur a single time. The ten most abundant clones make up roughly 8.7% of the sample. As for this clonotype: Its recognized antigen is unknown. No quality values exist for individual bases; no much larger clone is one base distant.

The CDR3 runs 13 residues from the cysteine to the phenylalanine. The kept DNA is CDR3 alone, 39 bases in frame from the first base. The germline V gene provides CDR1 SQVTM and CDR2 ANQGSEA. V is reduced by 7 bases and J by 1 base, leaving a spacing of 12 bases between them. The chain couples TRBV29-1 to TRBJ2-3; the D gene remains uncertain. The clonotype was recovered from a human donor in good health (CMV status not recorded). Some clones in this sample may be carry-over from other donors' samples. Sequencing input: PBMCs. The bases are TGCAGCGCTAAGGACGGAGGCACAGATACGCAGTATTTT. This gives the protein CSAKDGGTDTQYF.